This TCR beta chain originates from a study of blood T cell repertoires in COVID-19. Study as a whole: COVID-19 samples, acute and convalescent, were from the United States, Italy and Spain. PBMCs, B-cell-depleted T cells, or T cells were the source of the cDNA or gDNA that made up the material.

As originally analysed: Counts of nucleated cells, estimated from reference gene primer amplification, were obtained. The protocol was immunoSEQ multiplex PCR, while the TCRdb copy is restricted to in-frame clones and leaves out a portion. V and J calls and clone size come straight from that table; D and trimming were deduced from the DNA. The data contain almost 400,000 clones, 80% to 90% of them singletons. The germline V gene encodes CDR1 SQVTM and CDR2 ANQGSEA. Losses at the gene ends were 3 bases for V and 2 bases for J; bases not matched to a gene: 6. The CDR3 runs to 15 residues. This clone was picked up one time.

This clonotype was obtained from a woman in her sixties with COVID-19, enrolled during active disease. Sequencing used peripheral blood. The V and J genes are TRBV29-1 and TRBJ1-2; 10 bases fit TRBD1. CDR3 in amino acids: CSVEGQGQGNYGYTF. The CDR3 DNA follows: TGCAGCGTTGAGGGACAGGGACAGGGGAACTATGGCTACACCTTC.